The 23 T cell receptor beta chains reported below all come from one sample, sequenced in a study of blood T cell repertoires in COVID-19. Assay: immunoSEQ multiplex PCR; the TCRdb copy retains only in-frame clones and omits some. The table includes some 250,000 clones, 80% to 85% detected once. The sample was peripheral blood. The origin of the receptors is a man in his fifties or sixties with acute or convalescent COVID-19.

The chain has TRBV7-9 and TRBJ1-2; D ambiguous. This CDR3 is 12 amino acids long. Germline lookup yields CDR1 SEHNR and CDR2 FQNEAQ (reference sequence). V was trimmed by 2 bases and J by 6 bases, leaving 7 bases between them. The CDR3: CASSLSVNGYTF. Here the CDR3 DNA reads TGTGCCAGCAGCTTATCAGTTAATGGCTACACCTTC.

The chain couples TRBV5-4 to TRBJ2-2; 9 bases are a match to TRBD1. Germline V CDR1 and CDR2: SGHNT, YYREEE (reference sequence). After removal of 4 bases from V and 4 bases from J, the junction contained 8 bases not matched to a gene. The CDR3 is 16 residues long. CDR3 in DNA: TGTGCCAGCAGCCTCTCCGGGACAGGGCTCACCGGGGAGCTGTTTTTT. Translating gives CASSLSGTGLTGELFF.

This rearrangement joins TRBV10-3 to TRBJ2-1; TRBD2 matches 7 bases. CDR3 length: 17 amino acids. The ends lost 2 bases at V and 8 bases at J; junction bases unmatched: 15. The germline V gene has CDR1 ENHRY and CDR2 SYGVKD. CDR3 sequence (DNA): TGTGCCATCAGTGAGAGGGCTAGCGGAAAAGTCCGTGATGAGCAGTTCTTC. This codes for CAISERASGKVRDEQFF.

In this sample, this clone turned up a few times. The chain is built from TRBV7-9 and TRBJ1-3, with 7 bases lining up with TRBD1. The CDR3 contains 15 residues. The germline gives CDR1 SEHNR, CDR2 FQNEAQ (reference sequence). Unmatched junction bases numbered 7, after V lost 2 bases and J lost 6 bases. The CDR3 DNA reads as TGTGCCAGCAGCTTAACCGGGACAGAAAAAAACACCATATATTTT. Translation gives CASSLTGTEKNTIYF. The variable domain in full, completed from reference TRBV7-9 and TRBJ1-3, reads DTGVSQNPRHKITKRGQNVTFRCDPISEHNRLYWYRQTLGQGPEFLTYFQNEAQLEKSRLLSDRFSAERPKGSFSTLEIQRTEQGDSAMYLCASSLTGTEKNTIYFGEGSWLTVV.

V usage is TRBV7-8 and J usage is TRBJ2-3; 8 bases fit TRBD2. This CDR3 has 13 residues. J lost 4 bases, V lost 4 bases, and 1 base had no gene match. Germline CDR1 SGHVS, CDR2 FQNEAQ. CDR3 amino acids: CASSWTSPDTQYF. CDR3 bases: TGTGCCAGCAGCTGGACTAGCCCAGATACGCAGTATTTT. The full variable domain, with the rest looked up from reference TRBV7-8 and TRBJ2-3, is GAGVSQSPRYKVAKRGQDVALRCDPISGHVSLFWYQQALGQGPEFLTYFQNEAQLDKSGLPSDRFFAERPEGSVSTLKIQRTQQEDSAVYLCASSWTSPDTQYFGPGTRLTVL.

V usage is TRBV27 and J usage is TRBJ1-1, with a weak D call TRBD1 (5 bases). This CDR3 spans 16 amino acids. Trimming took off 6 bases at V and 0 bases at J, with 17 bases between the two ends. Germline values: CDR1 MNHEY, CDR2 SMNVEV (reference sequence). The CDR3 reads CASRQGAAPLNTEAFF. The DNA of the CDR3 is TGTGCCAGCAGGCAAGGGGCTGCACCTTTGAACACTGAAGCTTTCTTT.

CDR3 residues: CASSLGVGVYEQYF. In DNA form, the CDR3 reads TGTGCCAGCAGCTTAGGGGTAGGGGTTTACGAGCAGTACTTC. This chain connects TRBV7-8 to TRBJ2-7; D perhaps matches TRBD1 (5 bases). Germline V gives CDR1 SGHVS, CDR2 FQNEAQ. The CDR3 is 14 residues long. The V end was cut by 1 base, the J end by 4 bases, with 11 bases between. Based on the CDR3 plus reference TRBV7-8 and TRBJ2-7, the full variable domain is GAGVSQSPRYKVAKRGQDVALRCDPISGHVSLFWYQQALGQGPEFLTYFQNEAQLDKSGLPSDRFFAERPEGSVSTLKIQRTQQEDSAVYLCASSLGVGVYEQYFGPGTRLTVT.

Written as DNA, the CDR3 is TGTGCCAGCAGCCACACTAGTCATAGGGTTACTGAGCAGTACTTC. As protein: CASSHTSHRVTEQYF. V gene TRBV7-9 combines with J gene TRBJ2-7, with TRBD2 as a possible D gene (5 bases). V gave up 5 bases and J gave up 7 bases, with 21 bases separating them. The germline V gene encodes CDR1 SEHNR and CDR2 FQNEAQ (reference sequence). The CDR3 covers 15 residues.

This chain joins TRBV6-5 and TRBJ2-3, with 7 bases matching TRBD2. The CDR3 has 15 residues. From germline, CDR1 is MNHEY and CDR2 SVGAGI. With V trimmed by 5 bases and J by 1 base, 6 bases remained unmatched. CDR3 DNA sequence: TGTGCCAGCAGTCGGGGGGTTCCGGGCACAGATACGCAGTATTTT. Amino acids: CASSRGVPGTDTQYF.

The chain has TRBV28 and TRBJ1-1, with D perhaps TRBD1 (6 bases). The CDR3 totals 16 residues. Germline values: CDR1 MDHEN, CDR2 SYDVKM. Trimming took off 6 bases at V and 2 bases at J, with 19 bases between the two ends. The CDR3 sequence is CASSLSDRTINTEAFF. The CDR3 nucleotides read TGTGCCAGCAGCCTATCGGACAGAACTATTAACACTGAAGCTTTCTTT.

The V and J genes are TRBV9 and TRBJ1-5, with D possibly being TRBD1 (5 bases). The CDR3 consists of 14 residues. V lost 4 bases and J 4 bases, leaving 12 bases between the germline ends. Germline V gene data show CDR1 as SGDLS and CDR2 as YYNGEE. DNA for the CDR3: TGTGCCAGCAGCATTGGGGGAGGAAATCAGCCCCAGCATTTT. Translating gives CASSIGGGNQPQHF.

The chain uses TRBV6-6 and TRBJ1-1; D is undetermined. The V end was cut by 0 bases, the J end by 1 base, with 6 bases between. The germline gives CDR1 MNHNY, CDR2 SVGAGI (reference sequence). The CDR3 has 14 residues. This CDR3 is CASSYSTWNTEAFF. The DNA of the CDR3 is TGTGCCAGCAGTTACTCGACTTGGAACACTGAAGCTTTCTTT.

Only one count was recorded for this clone. Other DNA sequences within the sample encode an identical CDR3. The rearrangement links TRBV7-9 to TRBJ2-7; 10 nucleotides agree with TRBD1. Germline-derived CDR1 and CDR2 are SEHNR and FQNEAQ (reference sequence). This CDR3 has 14 residues. V was pared by 5 bases and J by 3 bases, with 4 bases of the junction left unmatched. CDR3 sequence reads: CASSPGTGDYEQYF. CDR3 DNA: TGTGCCAGCAGCCCCGGGACAGGGGACTACGAGCAGTACTTC.

This clone was found once. V gene TRBV6-5 combines with J gene TRBJ2-7; D ambiguous. The germline CDR1 and CDR2 sequences are MNHEY and SVGAGI. Trimming stripped 0 bases from V and 2 bases from J, with 11 bases between. CDR3 size: 15 residues. DNA for the CDR3: TGTGCCAGCAGTTACTCCCCCCCAGAACCCTACGAGCAGTACTTC. Amino acids: CASSYSPPEPYEQYF.

V gene TRBV9 combines with J gene TRBJ2-3, with 9 bases that match TRBD2. Germline assignment: CDR1 SGDLS and CDR2 YYNGEE. CDR3 length: 16 amino acids. The V and J ends lost 0 bases and 10 bases, in that order; junction bases with no gene match: 12. The CDR3 protein is CASSVGASGIFAAQYF. The DNA for the CDR3 is TGTGCCAGCAGCGTAGGGGCTAGCGGGATCTTTGCGGCGCAGTATTTT.

The J gene is TRBJ2-3, the V gene TRBV5-1; D is perhaps TRBD2 (5 bases). CDR1 and CDR2 (germline): SGHRS, YFSETQ. The germline V and J ends were trimmed by 0 bases and 5 bases, with 10 bases remaining between them. CDR3 size: 14 residues. CDR3: CASSLARTLDTQYF. In DNA form, the CDR3 reads TGCGCCAGCAGCTTGGCCCGGACTTTAGATACGCAGTATTTT.

The V gene is TRBV7-9, the J gene TRBJ2-1; TRBD2 agrees at 11 bases. Germline V lookup: CDR1 SEHNR, CDR2 FQNEAQ (reference sequence). This CDR3 has 15 amino acids. Unmatched junction bases numbered 8, after V lost 5 bases and J lost 8 bases. The chain's CDR3 is CASSNRLAGRHEQFF. In DNA form, the CDR3 reads TGTGCCAGCAGCAACAGACTAGCGGGAAGGCATGAGCAGTTCTTC. Drawing the rest from reference TRBV7-9 and TRBJ2-1, the complete variable domain is DTGVSQNPRHKITKRGQNVTFRCDPISEHNRLYWYRQTLGQGPEFLTYFQNEAQLEKSRLLSDRFSAERPKGSFSTLEIQRTEQGDSAMYLCASSNRLAGRHEQFFGPGTRLTVL.

The V call is TRBV4-1, the J call TRBJ1-4; D uncertain. Trimming removed 4 bases at V and 7 bases at J, with 10 bases between. Per germline, CDR1 MGHRA and CDR2 YSYEKL. The CDR3 contains 13 residues. Written as DNA, the CDR3 is TGCGCCAGCAGCCGAGGAATTGTTGAAAAACTGTTTTTT. Translated, it gives CASSRGIVEKLFF.

V is TRBV28 and J is TRBJ2-3; perhaps TRBD1 as D (5 bases). The CDR3 consists of 14 residues. The V end lost 5 bases, the J end lost 2 bases, and 11 bases lay between the germline ends. Germline assignment: CDR1 MDHEN and CDR2 SYDVKM. The CDR3 nucleotides read TGTGCCAGCAGTCCTGGACAAAACACAGATACGCAGTATTTT. It is translated as CASSPGQNTDTQYF.

The rearrangement uses TRBV6-1 and TRBJ2-7; 8 bases match TRBD1. Germline V gene sequence: CDR1 MNHNS, CDR2 SASEGT. Germline trimming cut 3 bases from V and 1 base from J; bases unmatched to any gene: 2. CDR3 size: 14 residues. The CDR3 DNA reads TGTGCCAGCAGTGAGGACAGGGATTCCTACGAGCAGTACTTC. Translating gives CASSEDRDSYEQYF.

Only one count was recorded for this clone. The genes are TRBV3-1 (or the pseudogene TRBV3-2) and TRBJ1-3; no reliable D call. Germline-derived CDR1 and CDR2 are LGHDT and YNNKEL (reference sequence). The CDR3 has 17 residues. The V end was cut by 0 bases, the J end by 0 bases, with 12 bases between. CDR3 residues: CASSQDSAGRSGNTIYF. The CDR3 nucleotides are TGTGCCAGCAGCCAAGATTCAGCGGGCCGCTCTGGAAACACCATATATTTT.

The V and J genes are TRBV27 and TRBJ2-1; D possibly corresponds to TRBD1 (5 bases). Germline lookup yields CDR1 MNHEY and CDR2 SMNVEV (reference sequence). The V gene lost 0 bases and the J gene lost 2 bases, with 14 bases spanning the gap. CDR3 length: 17 residues. The chain's CDR3 is CASSLSGQGSTYNEQFF. The DNA for the CDR3 is TGTGCCAGCAGTTTATCGGGGCAGGGAAGTACCTACAATGAGCAGTTCTTC.

This chain joins TRBV15 and TRBJ1-4; D perhaps matches TRBD1 (5 bases). The germline gives CDR1 LNHNV, CDR2 YYDKDF (reference sequence). This CDR3 comprises 16 residues. Trimming cost V 0 bases and J 3 bases, with 11 bases left between them. CDR3 bases: TGTGCCACCAGCAGAGATCCCGTAGGGGCTAATGAAAAACTGTTTTTT. Its protein product is CATSRDPVGANEKLFF.